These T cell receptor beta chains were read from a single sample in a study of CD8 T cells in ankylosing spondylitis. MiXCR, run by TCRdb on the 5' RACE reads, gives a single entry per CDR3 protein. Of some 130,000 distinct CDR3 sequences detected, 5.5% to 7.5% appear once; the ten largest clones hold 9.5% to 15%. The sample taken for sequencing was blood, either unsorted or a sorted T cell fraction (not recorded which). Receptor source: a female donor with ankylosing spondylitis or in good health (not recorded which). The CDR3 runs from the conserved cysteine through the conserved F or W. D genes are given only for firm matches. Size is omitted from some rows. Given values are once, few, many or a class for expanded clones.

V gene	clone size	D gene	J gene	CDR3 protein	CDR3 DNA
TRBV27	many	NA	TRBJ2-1	CASRTGTWRVNEQFF	TGTGCCAGCAGAACCGGGACTTGGCGGGTAAATGAGCAGTTCTTC
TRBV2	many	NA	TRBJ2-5	CASIRGTQETQYF	TGTGCCAGCATAAGGGGGACCCAAGAGACCCAGTACTTC
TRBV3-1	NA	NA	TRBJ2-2	CASSSRVIGTASTGELFF	TGTGCCAGCAGCTCCCGGGTCATAGGGACTGCAAGCACCGGGGAGCTGTTTTTT
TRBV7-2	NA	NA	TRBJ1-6	CASSARRGGSPLHF	TGTGCCAGCAGCGCTCGACGAGGGGGGTCACCCCTCCACTTT
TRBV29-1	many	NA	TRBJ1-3	CSVASSSGNTIYF	TGCAGCGTGGCCTCGAGCTCTGGAAACACCATATATTTT
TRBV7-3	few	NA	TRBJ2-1	CASSLSGGQGEQFF	TGTGCCAGCAGCTTATCCGGGGGGCAGGGTGAGCAGTTCTTC
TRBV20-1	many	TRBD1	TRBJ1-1	CSAKGQARDEAFF	TGCAGTGCTAAAGGACAGGCTCGCGACGAAGCTTTCTTT
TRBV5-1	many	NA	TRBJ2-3	CASSLVGGRTDTQYF	TGCGCCAGCAGCTTGGTTGGGGGGCGCACAGATACGCAGTATTTT
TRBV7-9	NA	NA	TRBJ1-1	CASSLQGGVGEAFF	TGTGCCAGCAGCTTACAGGGCGGGGTTGGTGAAGCTTTCTTT
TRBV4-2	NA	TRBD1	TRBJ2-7	CASSQDLGTGQGKGQYF	TGTGCCAGCAGCCAAGACTTGGGGACGGGACAGGGAAAAGGGCAGTACTTC
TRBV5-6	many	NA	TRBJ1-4	CASSLALRDEKLFF	TGTGCCAGCAGCTTGGCATTGAGGGATGAAAAACTGTTTTTT
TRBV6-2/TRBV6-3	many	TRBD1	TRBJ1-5	CASSLGQGRQPQHF	TGTGCCAGCAGTCTCGGACAGGGTCGTCAGCCCCAGCATTTT
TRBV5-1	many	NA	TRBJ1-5	CASSLSDPQDQPQHF	TGCGCCAGCAGCTTGTCGGATCCTCAGGATCAGCCCCAGCATTTT
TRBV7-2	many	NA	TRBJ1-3	CASSPTGGNTIYF	TGTGCCAGCAGCCCCACAGGGGGAAACACCATATATTTT
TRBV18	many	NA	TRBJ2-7	CASSPGQGSYEQYF	TGTGCCAGCTCCCCCGGGCAGGGATCCTACGAGCAGTACTTC
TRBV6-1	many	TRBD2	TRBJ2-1	CASSVGRGNYNEQFF	TGTGCCAGCAGTGTCGGGAGGGGAAACTACAATGAGCAGTTCTTC
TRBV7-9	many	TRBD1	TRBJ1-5	CASSLQGASSNQPQHF	TGTGCCAGCAGCTTACAGGGGGCTTCGAGCAATCAGCCCCAGCATTTT
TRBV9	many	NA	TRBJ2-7	CASSVGRGSYEQYF	TGTGCCAGCAGCGTAGGACGGGGATCCTACGAGCAGTACTTC
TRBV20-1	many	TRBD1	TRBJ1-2	CSAGGGDPGQEAYGYTF	TGCAGTGCTGGTGGGGGTGATCCGGGACAGGAGGCCTATGGCTACACCTTC
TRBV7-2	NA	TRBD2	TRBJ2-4	CASSGLAGGRNIQYF	TGTGCCAGCAGCGGGCTAGCGGGGGGGCGGAACATTCAGTACTTC
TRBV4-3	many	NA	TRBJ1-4	CASSQGVGQRNEKLFF	TGCGCCAGCAGCCAAGGGGTCGGGCAGCGAAATGAAAAACTGTTTTTT
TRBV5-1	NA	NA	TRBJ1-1	CASSLASTLSEAFF	TGCGCCAGCAGCTTGGCCAGCACTCTCAGTGAAGCTTTCTTT
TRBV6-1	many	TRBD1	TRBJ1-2	CASSLTGGQGYGYTF	TGTGCCAGCAGTCTGACAGGGGGCCAGGGCTATGGCTACACCTTC
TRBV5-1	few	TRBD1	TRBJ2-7	CASSLYQQGLYEQYF	TGCGCCAGCAGCTTGTACCAACAGGGGCTCTACGAGCAGTACTTC
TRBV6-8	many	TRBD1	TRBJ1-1	CASSPFPGQGAPRACLNTEAFF	TGTGCCAGCAGTCCCTTTCCGGGACAGGGGGCCCCGAGGGCTTGCTTGAACACTGAAGCTTTCTTT
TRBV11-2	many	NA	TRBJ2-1	CASSQRVNEQFF	TGTGCCAGCAGTCAGCGGGTCAATGAGCAGTTCTTC
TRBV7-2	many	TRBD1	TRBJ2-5	CASSLVGDSGETQYF	TGTGCCAGCAGCTTAGTCGGGGACAGTGGAGAGACCCAGTACTTC
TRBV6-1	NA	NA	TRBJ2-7	CASSESSQSYEQYF	TGTGCCAGCAGTGAATCGAGCCAGAGCTACGAGCAGTACTTC
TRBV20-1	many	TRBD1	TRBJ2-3	CSAPPRGPSSDTQYF	TGCAGTGCCCCCCCCAGGGGGCCTTCGTCAGATACGCAGTATTTT
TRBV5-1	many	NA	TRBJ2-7	CASSPFGYEQYF	TGCGCCAGCAGCCCTTTTGGTTACGAGCAGTACTTC
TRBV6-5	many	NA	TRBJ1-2	CASSYSTWTANYGYTF	TGTGCCAGCAGTTACTCCACTTGGACAGCAAACTATGGCTACACCTTC
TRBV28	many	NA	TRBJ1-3	CASRGGDGTGNTIYF	TGTGCCAGCAGAGGTGGCGACGGGACTGGAAACACCATATATTTT
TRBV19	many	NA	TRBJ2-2	CASRGRTNTGELFF	TGTGCCAGTAGAGGTAGAACGAACACCGGGGAGCTGTTTTTT
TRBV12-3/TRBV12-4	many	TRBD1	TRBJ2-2	CASSDREVSGELFF	TGTGCCAGCAGCGACAGGGAAGTTTCCGGGGAGCTGTTTTTT
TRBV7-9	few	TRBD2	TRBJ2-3	CASRNHARPSSGGAVDTQYF	TGTGCCAGCAGGAATCATGCGAGGCCATCTAGCGGGGGGGCCGTAGATACGCAGTATTTT
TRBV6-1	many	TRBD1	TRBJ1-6	CASSLGTGNNSPLHF	TGTGCCAGCAGCCTCGGGACAGGGAACAATTCACCCCTCCACTTT
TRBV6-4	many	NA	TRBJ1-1	CASSDSSTAEAFF	TGTGCCAGCAGTGATTCTTCCACCGCTGAAGCTTTCTTT
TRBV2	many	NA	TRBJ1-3	CASSESGGSYSGNTIYF	TGTGCCAGCAGTGAGAGTGGGGGATCGTACTCTGGAAACACCATATATTTT
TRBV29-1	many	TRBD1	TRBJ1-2	CSAGTGDGYTF	TGCAGCGCTGGGACAGGGGACGGCTACACCTTC